This T cell receptor (beta chain) was recovered during a study of T-cell memory formation after mild COVID-19. V was clipped by 6 bases and J by 4 bases; unmatched bases: 11. The CDR3 extends over 15 amino acids. Study results and limitations: Later expanders leaned CD4+, whereas day 15 to 85 contracting clones were balanced CD4/CD8.

Of note for this clonotype: No antigen is known for it.

From 5'RACE with constant-segment primers came TCR alpha and TCR beta cDNA libraries that carried sample barcodes and UMIs. Each CDR3 protein is one row after TCRdb ran MiXCR on the 5' RACE reads. The table shows over 500,000 distinct CDR3 sequences, with approximately 15% occurring only once. V gene TRBV12-3 or TRBV12-4 combines with J gene TRBJ1-2, with TRBD1 identical over 7 bases. The origin of this receptor is an adult woman who had mild COVID-19 (a few samples of this study predate the infection). Cell type and time point are not known. Source material: PBMCs or a T cell subset sorted from them (not recorded which). The CDR3 spells CASRSGRGYVYGYTF. The CDR3 DNA reads as TGTGCCAGCAGGTCGGGCAGGGGGTACGTCTATGGCTACACCTTC.